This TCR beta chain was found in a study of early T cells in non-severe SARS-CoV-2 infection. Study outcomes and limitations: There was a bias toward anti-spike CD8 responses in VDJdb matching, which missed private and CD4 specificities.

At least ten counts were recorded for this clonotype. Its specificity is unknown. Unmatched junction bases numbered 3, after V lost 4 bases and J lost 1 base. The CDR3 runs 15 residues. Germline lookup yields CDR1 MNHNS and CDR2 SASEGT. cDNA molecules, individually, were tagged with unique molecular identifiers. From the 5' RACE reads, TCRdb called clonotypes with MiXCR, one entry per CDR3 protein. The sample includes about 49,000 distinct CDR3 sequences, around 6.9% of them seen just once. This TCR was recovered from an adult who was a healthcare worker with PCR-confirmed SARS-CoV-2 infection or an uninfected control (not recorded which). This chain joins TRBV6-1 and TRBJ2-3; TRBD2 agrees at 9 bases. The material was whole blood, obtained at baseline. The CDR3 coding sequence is TGTGCCAGCAGTGGACTAGCGGTCCGCACAGATACGCAGTATTTT. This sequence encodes CASSGLAVRTDTQYF.